The 27 T cell receptor beta chains given below trace back to one sample, sequenced in a study of T cells in Graves' hyperthyroidism and ophthalmopathy. The investigators amplified TCR beta CDR3 regions from RNA transcripts. In the first-round RT-PCR of the TCR CDR3, the HTBI primer set was used. TCRdb re-derived calls from the multiplex PCR reads in MiXCR, one entry per CDR3 protein. Of around 690,000 distinct CDR3 sequences listed, 17% are singletons. Sequences were obtained from blood. The origin of the receptors is a man aged 45-65 years with Graves' hyperthyroidism.

This clonotype was recorded at least ten times. This CDR3 is CASSPGRDNLYEQYF. DNA for the CDR3: TGTGCCAGCAGCCCTGGACGAGACAACCTCTACGAGCAGTACTTC. This rearrangement joins TRBV28 to TRBJ2-7; D unclear. Germline V CDR1 and CDR2: MDHEN, SYDVKM. V gave up 6 bases and J gave up 3 bases, with 18 bases separating them. The CDR3 sequence is 15 residues long.

Many counts were recorded for this clonotype. The V gene is TRBV12-5, the J gene TRBJ2-5; D is perhaps TRBD1 (6 bases). Looked up from germline, CDR1 is LGHNT and CDR2 is FRNRAP. V lost 3 bases and J lost 3, with 17 bases in between. CDR3 length: 16 amino acids. For the CDR3, the DNA is TGTGCTAGTGGTTTCCCCCCCACAGGGAAAAAAGAGACCCAGTACTTC. The encoded protein is CASGFPPTGKKETQYF.

This clonotype has at least ten counts. The genes are TRBV6-1 and TRBJ2-5; D is uncertain. There are 14 residues in the CDR3. Per the germline V gene, CDR1 is MNHNS and CDR2 is SASEGT. The V gene lost 0 bases and the J gene lost 5 bases, with 10 bases spanning the gap. The chain's CDR3 is CASSEARLFETQYF. In DNA, the CDR3 is TGTGCCAGCAGTGAAGCTAGGCTTTTTGAGACCCAGTACTTC.

This clonotype was picked up many times. V usage is TRBV28 and J usage is TRBJ1-4; weak D call: TRBD1 (5 bases). Trimming shortened V by 3 bases and J by 13 bases, and 12 bases separated the two germline ends. The CDR3 runs 12 residues. Germline values: CDR1 MDHEN, CDR2 SYDVKM. The CDR3 region has the DNA TGTGCCAGCAGTTTGGGTGTGGGGGGACTGTTTTTT. It translates to CASSLGVGGLFF.

This clonotype was counted a few times. V gene TRBV19 combines with J gene TRBJ2-7, with D perhaps matching TRBD1 (6 bases). Germline CDR1 and CDR2: LNHDA and SQIVND (reference sequence). V was shortened by 6 bases and J by 0 bases, with 21 bases between the two germline ends. The CDR3 sequence is 17 residues long. The CDR3 region is CASSLYHLGQSSYEQYF. CDR3 bases: TGTGCCAGTAGCCTATATCACCTCGGACAGAGCTCCTACGAGCAGTACTTC. Looking up the rest from reference TRBV19 and TRBJ2-7 gives the full variable domain: DGGITQSPKYLFRKEGQNVTLSCEQNLNHDAMYWYRQDPGQGLRLIYYSQIVNDFQKGDIAEGYSVSREKKESFPLTVTSAQKNPTAFYLCASSLYHLGQSSYEQYFGPGTRLTVT.

This clonotype occurred many times. The rearrangement joins TRBV7-8 to TRBJ2-1; D gene uncertain. The V end was cut by 1 base, the J end by 2 bases, with 12 bases between. Germline V gene data show CDR1 as SGHVS and CDR2 as FQNEAQ. CDR3 length: 16 residues. The CDR3 DNA follows: TGTGCCAGCAGCTTAGGGTCCCTTGACCCCTACAATGAGCAGTTCTTC. Translating gives CASSLGSLDPYNEQFF.

This clonotype was recorded at least ten times. The CDR3 sequence: CASSIRLNTEAFF. In DNA, the CDR3 is TGTGCCAGTAGTATTCGCCTGAACACTGAAGCTTTCTTT. The chain uses TRBV19 and TRBJ1-1; D is unclear. CDR3 size: 13 residues. From germline, CDR1 is LNHDA and CDR2 SQIVND (reference sequence). V lost 3 bases and J 0 bases, leaving 5 bases between the germline ends.

There are a few counts of this clonotype. The rearrangement uses TRBV30 and TRBJ1-5; no clear D gene. Germline CDR1 reads GTSNPN; CDR2 reads SVGIG (reference sequence). This CDR3 spans 14 amino acids. Trimming took off 1 base at V and 0 bases at J, with 7 bases between the two ends. The DNA for the CDR3 is TGTGCCTGGAGTGCCCACTATAGCAATCAGCCCCAGCATTTT. Amino acid sequence: CAWSAHYSNQPQHF.

Only a few counts were recorded for this clonotype. The DNA of the CDR3 is TGTGCCAGCAGCCTGTCCGGGACAGGGAATGAGCAGTTCTTC. Translation gives CASSLSGTGNEQFF. The chain joins TRBV28 to TRBJ2-1, with TRBD1 identical over 9 bases. V gave up 6 bases and J gave up 7 bases; unmatched junction bases: 7. CDR1 and CDR2 (germline): MDHEN, SYDVKM. This CDR3 has 14 residues.

The chain has TRBV4-2 and TRBJ2-1; 13 nucleotides match TRBD2. V trimming: 1 base; J trimming: 8 bases; junction bases outside the gene matches: 14. The germline CDR1 and CDR2 sequences are LGHNA and YNFKEQ. This CDR3 is 19 amino acids long. CDR3 bases: TGTGCCAGCAGCCAAGGATATTCCTGGACTAGCGGGAGAATCGATGAGCAGTTCTTC. Its translation: CASSQGYSWTSGRIDEQFF.

The chain links TRBV18 to TRBJ1-3; no reliable D call. The CDR3 runs 17 residues. Trimming stripped 3 bases from V and 2 bases from J, with 17 bases between. CDR1 and CDR2 from the germline V gene are KGHSH and LQKENI. The CDR3 spells CASSPPFPASPGNTIYF. The CDR3 DNA sequence: TGTGCCAGCTCACCTCCTTTCCCGGCGTCCCCTGGAAACACCATATATTTT.

This clonotype was seen repeatedly, ten times or more. The rearrangement joins TRBV6-1 to TRBJ1-5, with D unresolved. Trimming removed 3 bases from V and 1 base from J, with 13 bases in between. This CDR3 is built from 16 residues. Germline loops: CDR1 MNHNS, CDR2 SASEGT. The CDR3 loop is CASSERTVGSNQPQHF. In nucleotides, the CDR3 is TGTGCCAGCAGTGAGCGGACGGTGGGGAGCAATCAGCCCCAGCATTTT.

This clonotype has ten or more counts. This chain joins TRBV11-2 and TRBJ2-5, with D possibly matching TRBD2 (6 bases). Trimming took 2 bases from V and 4 from J, leaving 20 bases between them. The CDR3 totals 17 residues. Looked up from germline, CDR1 is SGHAT and CDR2 is FQNNGV. CDR3 region: CASSLWFWDSNSETQYF. The CDR3 nucleotides are TGTGCCAGCAGCTTATGGTTTTGGGACTCCAACTCAGAGACCCAGTACTTC.

This clonotype appeared many times. The chain uses TRBV20-1 and TRBJ2-5, with 11 bases lining up with TRBD2. The germline CDR1 and CDR2 sequences are DFQATT and SNEGSKA (reference sequence). This CDR3 contains 14 residues. After removal of 6 bases from V and 5 bases from J, the junction contained 8 bases not matched to a gene. The CDR3 region is CSATSGSAQETQYF. CDR3 bases: TGCAGTGCAACTAGCGGGAGTGCCCAGGAGACCCAGTACTTC.

This clonotype was counted at least ten times. This chain connects TRBV30 to TRBJ1-2, with D uncertain. The CDR3 is made up of 12 amino acids. V was clipped by 2 bases and J by 5 bases, with 9 bases between them. CDR1 and CDR2 from the germline V gene are GTSNPN and SVGIG (reference sequence). The CDR3 is CAWSHRKYGYTF. Here the CDR3 DNA reads TGTGCCTGGAGTCACAGAAAATATGGCTACACCTTC.

In this sample, this clonotype turned up many times. J is TRBJ2-1 and V is TRBV7-6; D remains ambiguous. The germline CDR1 and CDR2 sequences are SGHVS and FNYEAQ. The CDR3 covers 14 residues. Trimming took off 1 base at V and 5 bases at J, with 9 bases between the two ends. The CDR3 bases are TGTGCCAGCAGCTTAGTCACACGTAACAATGAGCAGTTCTTC. This gives the protein CASSLVTRNNEQFF.

This clonotype showed up many times. This chain joins TRBV27 and TRBJ2-2; tentative D call: TRBD1 (5 bases). V was trimmed by 1 base and J by 4 bases, leaving 13 bases between them. The CDR3 is 16 residues long. Germline-derived CDR1 and CDR2 are MNHEY and SMNVEV (reference sequence). The CDR3 DNA is TGTGCCAGCAGTTTATGGGCAGGGCCGGGCACCGGGGAGCTGTTTTTT. It is translated as CASSLWAGPGTGELFF.

This clonotype was seen repeatedly, ten times or more. J is TRBJ2-2 and V is TRBV7-8, with TRBD2 matching 8 bases. This CDR3 has 17 residues. CDR1 and CDR2 (germline): SGHVS, FQNEAQ. J lost 4 bases, V lost 2 bases, and 9 bases had no gene match. The CDR3 coding sequence is TGTGCCAGCAGCTTATCCACAGCGGGAGAATTCACCGGGGAGCTGTTTTTT. Its translation: CASSLSTAGEFTGELFF.

This chain joins TRBV7-3 and TRBJ2-1; D remains unclear. CDR1 and CDR2 (germline): SGHTA, FQGTGA. CDR3 length: 13 amino acids. The ends were cut back, 0 bases at V and 8 bases at J, with 8 bases in the middle. The CDR3 loop is CASSLTLIYEQFF. CDR3 bases: TGTGCCAGCAGCTTAACGTTAATTTATGAGCAGTTCTTC.

The V call is TRBV11-1, the J call TRBJ1-1; D gene ambiguous. CDR3 length: 14 residues. Germline V gene lookup returns CDR1 SGHAT and CDR2 FQDESV (reference sequence). The V gene lost 0 bases and the J gene lost 4 bases, with 9 bases spanning the gap. Here the CDR3 DNA reads TGTGCCAGCAGCTTAGCGCTGGGGAGCACTGAAGCTTTCTTT. Amino acids: CASSLALGSTEAFF.

This clonotype was recorded a few times. The junction departs from the called germline gene at one end, perhaps through a read error. V and J are TRBV14 and TRBJ2-5, with no clear D. The CDR3 has 13 amino acids. Germline V CDR1 and CDR2: SGHDN, FVKESK. The CDR3: CASNQQIWETQYF. CDR3 bases: TGTGCCAGCAACCAACAGATATGGGAGACCCAGTACTTC.

Ten or more counts support this clonotype. The V and J genes are TRBV6-5 and TRBJ1-1, with TRBD1 matching over 7 bases. The CDR3 sequence is 17 residues long. J gave up 4 bases and V 0 bases, and 11 bases lay outside the gene matches. Germline lookup yields CDR1 MNHEY and CDR2 SVGAGI. CDR3 sequence (DNA): TGTGCCAGCAGTTACTCGACAGGGAGATCATTGGCCACTGAAGCTTTCTTT. The encoded protein is CASSYSTGRSLATEAFF.

The V and J genes are TRBV12-3 or TRBV12-4 and TRBJ2-7, with 8 nucleotides matching TRBD1. The V gene end was trimmed by 3 bases and the J gene end by 1 base; junction bases not matched to a gene: 11. CDR3 size: 17 residues. The CDR3 reads CASSFRNRGRASYEQYF. CDR3 nucleotide sequence: TGTGCCAGCAGTTTCAGGAACAGGGGGAGAGCTTCCTACGAGCAGTACTTC.

In this sample, this clonotype turned up a few times. J is TRBJ2-6 and V is TRBV5-4; D gene unclear. The ends were cut back, 4 bases at V and 4 bases at J, with 18 bases in the middle. The CDR3 has 17 amino acids. Germline assignment: CDR1 SGHNT and CDR2 YYREEE (reference sequence). CDR3 sequence: CASSDKLYGPGANVLTF. As DNA, the CDR3 is TGTGCCAGCAGCGACAAACTGTACGGGCCCGGGGCCAACGTCCTGACTTTC.

This clonotype was counted only a few times. The rearrangement links TRBV6-1 to TRBJ2-2; D is unclear. V lost 4 bases and J 1 base, leaving 7 bases between the germline ends. CDR1 MNHNS and CDR2 SASEGT come from the germline V gene. The CDR3 consists of 14 residues. The chain's CDR3 is CASSATLNTGELFF. DNA of the CDR3: TGTGCCAGCAGTGCCACTTTGAACACCGGGGAGCTGTTTTTT.

This clonotype was counted many times. The CDR3 reads CASSLDLADTQYF. The CDR3, as DNA: TGTGCCAGCAGCTTAGATCTGGCAGATACGCAGTATTTT. The chain has TRBV11-2 and TRBJ2-3; D call uncertain. Trimming took off 0 bases at V and 4 bases at J, with 5 bases between the two ends. The CDR3 consists of 13 residues. CDR1 and CDR2 (germline): SGHAT, FQNNGV. The entire variable domain, with the rest obtained from reference TRBV11-2 and TRBJ2-3, is as follows: EAGVAQSPRYKIIEKRQSVAFWCNPISGHATLYWYQQILGQGPKLLIQFQNNGVVDDSQLPKDRFSAERLKGVDSTLKIQPAKLEDSAVYLCASSLDLADTQYFGPGTRLTVL.

There are a few counts of this clonotype. V and J are TRBV28 and TRBJ2-1, with 10 bases identical to TRBD2. From germline, CDR1 is MDHEN and CDR2 SYDVKM. This CDR3 spans 15 amino acids. The V segment lost 8 bases and the J segment 2 bases; nucleotides outside the gene matches: 6. This CDR3 is CASWASGGTYNEQFF. CDR3 sequence (DNA): TGTGCCAGCTGGGCTAGCGGGGGTACCTACAATGAGCAGTTCTTC.